Sequencing of this TCR beta chain was carried out in a study of shared clonotypes between healthy human individuals. The length of the CDR3 is 15 residues. V lost 5 bases, J lost 3 bases, and 17 bases lay in between. Per germline, CDR1 SGHNT and CDR2 YYREEE (reference sequence). General observations from the study: Several donors shared roughly 5% of their naive CD4 clonotypes. Non-shared clonotypes showed lower generation probabilities than clonotypes common to all four donors.

As regards this clone: What it binds is not known.

Libraries were prepared by immunoSEQ multiplex PCR; TCRdb keeps only in-frame clonotypes and omits some of them. The sample comprises around 940,000 clones, less than 85% of which are singletons, and approximately 1.5% rests with the top ten. Source material: memory CD4+ T cells sorted from blood. Documented subset: CD45RA-negative fraction. This rearrangement joins TRBV5-4 to TRBJ1-2, with TRBD1 as a possible D gene (5 bases). This clonotype was obtained from a young man in good health. The CDR3 nucleotides read TGTGCCAGCAGTCATAGGGACGCCGGTGACTATGGCTACACCTTC. It specifies CASSHRDAGDYGYTF.